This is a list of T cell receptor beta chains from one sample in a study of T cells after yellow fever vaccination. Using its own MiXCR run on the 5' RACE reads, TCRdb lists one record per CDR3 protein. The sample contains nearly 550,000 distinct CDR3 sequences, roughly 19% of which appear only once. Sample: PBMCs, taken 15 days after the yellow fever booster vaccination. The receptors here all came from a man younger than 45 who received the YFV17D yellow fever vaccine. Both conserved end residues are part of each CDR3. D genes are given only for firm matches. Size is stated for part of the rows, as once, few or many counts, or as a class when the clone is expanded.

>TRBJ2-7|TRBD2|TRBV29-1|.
CSVDTGTNYEQYF
TGCAGCGTTGATACCGGGACTAACTACGAGCAGTACTTC
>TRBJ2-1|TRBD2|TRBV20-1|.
CSARDPTSGVYNEQFF
TGCAGTGCTAGAGACCCGACTAGCGGCGTTTACAATGAGCAGTTCTTC
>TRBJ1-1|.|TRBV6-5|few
CASSTSPNTEAFF
TGTGCCAGCAGTACCTCGCCGAACACTGAAGCTTTCTTT
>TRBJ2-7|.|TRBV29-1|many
CSVAPGGNYEQYF
TGCAGCGTTGCCCCCGGCGGAAACTACGAGCAGTACTTC
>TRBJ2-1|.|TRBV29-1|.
CSVGFPPSGIEQFF
TGCAGCGTTGGTTTTCCACCCTCGGGAATTGAGCAGTTCTTC
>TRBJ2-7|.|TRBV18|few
CASSPYRAGYEQYF
TGTGCCAGCTCACCATACAGGGCGGGGTACGAGCAGTACTTC
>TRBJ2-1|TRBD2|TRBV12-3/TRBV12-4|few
CASRPEGLAGGLSEQFF
TGTGCCAGCAGACCCGAGGGACTAGCGGGAGGGCTTAGTGAGCAGTTCTTC
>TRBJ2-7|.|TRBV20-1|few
CSARLATGDDNEQYF
TGCAGTGCTAGATTGGCGACTGGGGATGACAACGAGCAGTACTTC
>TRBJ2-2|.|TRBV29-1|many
CSVLADLNTGELFF
TGCAGCGTATTAGCGGACCTAAACACCGGGGAGCTGTTTTTT
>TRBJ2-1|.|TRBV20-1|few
CSARTQDGGSYNEQFF
TGCAGTGCTAGAACCCAGGACGGTGGCTCCTACAATGAGCAGTTCTTC
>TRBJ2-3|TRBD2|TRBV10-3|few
CAISEPGLAKTDTQYF
TGTGCCATCAGTGAGCCGGGACTAGCTAAGACAGATACGCAGTATTTT
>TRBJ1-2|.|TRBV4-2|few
CASSQERGGSYGYTF
TGTGCCAGCAGCCAAGAAAGGGGGGGGAGCTATGGCTACACCTTC
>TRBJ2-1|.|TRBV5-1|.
CASSLDGKGVNEQFF
TGCGCCAGCAGCTTGGATGGGAAAGGGGTGAATGAGCAGTTCTTC
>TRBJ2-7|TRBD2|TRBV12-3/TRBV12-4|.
CASSFSLAPTYEQYF
TGTGCCAGCAGTTTTTCACTAGCGCCTACCTACGAGCAGTACTTC
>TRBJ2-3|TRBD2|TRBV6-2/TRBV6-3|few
CASSYSATLAATGYF
TGTGCCAGCAGTTACTCCGCTACACTAGCGGCGACGGGGTATTTT
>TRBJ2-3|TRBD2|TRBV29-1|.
CSLRLAGFTDTQYF
TGCAGCCTTCGACTAGCGGGATTTACAGATACGCAGTATTTT
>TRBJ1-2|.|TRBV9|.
CASSVYPLNYGYTF
TGTGCCAGCAGCGTATACCCACTCAACTATGGCTACACCTTC
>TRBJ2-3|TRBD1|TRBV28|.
CASSLSQGAPTDTQYF
TGTGCCAGCAGTTTAAGTCAGGGGGCCCCCACAGATACGCAGTATTTT
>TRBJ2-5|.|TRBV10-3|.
CAIKRGGLETQYF
TGTGCCATCAAAAGGGGCGGGCTGGAGACCCAGTACTTC
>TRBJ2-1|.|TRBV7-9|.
CASSSAGTSYNEQFF
TGTGCCAGCAGCTCAGCGGGTACGTCCTACAATGAGCAGTTCTTC
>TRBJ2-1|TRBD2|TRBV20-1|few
CSARLAEDNEQFF
TGCAGTGCCAGACTAGCGGAGGACAATGAGCAGTTCTTC
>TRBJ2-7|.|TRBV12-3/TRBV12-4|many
CASSLFGLTYEQYF
TGTGCCAGCAGTTTATTCGGACTAACCTACGAGCAGTACTTC
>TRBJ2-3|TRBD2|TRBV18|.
CASSPSSSGKSPDTQYF
TGTGCCAGCTCACCATCGTCTAGCGGAAAGAGCCCAGATACGCAGTATTTT
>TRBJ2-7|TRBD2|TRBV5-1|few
CASSLTLAGEYEQYF
TGCGCCAGCAGCTTAACACTAGCGGGGGAATACGAGCAGTACTTC
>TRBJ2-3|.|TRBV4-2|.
CASSQDRDGSTDTQYF
TGTGCCAGCAGCCAAGATCGGGACGGGAGCACAGATACGCAGTATTTT
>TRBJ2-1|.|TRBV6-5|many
CASSYPGSSYNEQFF
TGTGCCAGCAGTTACCCCGGGTCCTCCTACAATGAGCAGTTCTTC
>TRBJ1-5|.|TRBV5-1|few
CASSLEGGGVNQPQHF
TGCGCCAGCAGCTTGGAGGGCGGGGGGGTGAATCAGCCCCAGCATTTT
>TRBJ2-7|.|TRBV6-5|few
CASSYSRDITYEQYF
TGTGCCAGCAGTTACTCCAGGGATATCACCTACGAGCAGTACTTC
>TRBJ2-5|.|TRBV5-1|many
CASSLDGTRMETQYF
TGCGCCAGCAGCTTGGACGGGACCCGCATGGAGACCCAGTACTTC
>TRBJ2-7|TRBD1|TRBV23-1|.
CASSHTGTGVYEQYF
TGCGCCAGCAGTCATACCGGGACAGGGGTATACGAGCAGTACTTC
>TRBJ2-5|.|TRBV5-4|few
CASSLVGPGEETQYF
TGTGCCAGCAGCTTGGTCGGGCCGGGGGAAGAGACCCAGTACTTC
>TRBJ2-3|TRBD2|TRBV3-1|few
CASSQGTSRRLSTDTQYF
TGTGCCAGCAGCCAAGGGACTAGTCGGAGGCTCAGCACAGATACGCAGTATTTT
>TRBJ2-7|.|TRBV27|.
CASSIGTALVEQYF
TGTGCCAGCAGTATCGGGACGGCGCTGGTCGAGCAGTACTTC
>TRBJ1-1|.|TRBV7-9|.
CASSLRLGAAEAFF
TGTGCCAGCAGCTTACGACTAGGGGCAGCTGAAGCTTTCTTT
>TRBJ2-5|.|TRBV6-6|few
CASSYSQTQYF
TGTGCCAGCAGTTACTCTCAGACCCAGTACTTC
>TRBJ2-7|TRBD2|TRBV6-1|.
CASSQPGTSRYEQYF
TGTGCCAGCAGTCAACCCGGGACTAGTCGCTACGAGCAGTACTTC
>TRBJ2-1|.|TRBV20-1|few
CSPGPGVGEQFF
TGCAGCCCAGGGCCCGGGGTGGGTGAGCAGTTCTTC